The 19 T cell receptor beta chains given below trace back to one sample, sequenced in a study of cytomegalovirus exposure and HLA in healthy donors. Both 60 Vbeta primers and 13 Jbeta primers went into the PCR. Generated by immunoSEQ multiplex PCR, the TCRdb table keeps only in-frame clones and is missing some. Counted here are 85,000 to 120,000 clones, approximately 82% occurring once; the ten biggest clones make up about 2.5%. Material: PBMCs. Receptor source: a middle-aged man in good health and CMV-seronegative.

This clone was recorded at least ten times. The V call is TRBV7-9, the J call TRBJ1-1; D possibly corresponds to TRBD1 (6 bases). This CDR3 contains 14 residues. Between the trimmed V and J ends, which lost 9 bases and 3 bases, there was a span of 17 bases. Germline V gene data show CDR1 as SEHNR and CDR2 as FQNEAQ (reference sequence). The CDR3 nucleotides are TGTGCCAGGGGTGCAGGGGTATGGGACACTGAAGCTTTCTTT. Amino acid sequence: CARGAGVWDTEAFF.

The CDR3: CAIRILADTGEQFF. The CDR3 region has the DNA TGTGCCATCAGGATACTAGCGGATACGGGCGAGCAGTTCTTC. V gene TRBV10-3 combines with J gene TRBJ2-1; 8 nucleotides line up with TRBD2. Trimming cost V 6 bases and J 10 bases; bases outside gene matches: 11. CDR3 size: 14 residues. CDR1 is ENHRY, CDR2 SYGVKD, per germline.

This chain connects TRBV6-6 to TRBJ2-1, with 8 bases fitting TRBD2. Germline CDR1 reads MNHNY; CDR2 reads SVGAGI (reference sequence). J lost 8 bases, V lost 10 bases, and 13 bases had no gene match. This CDR3 contains 14 residues. This chain's CDR3 is CATFNGGGRDEQFF. The CDR3, as DNA: TGTGCCACCTTTAACGGGGGGGGGCGGGATGAGCAGTTCTTC.

This clone was found once. The chain employs TRBV2 and TRBJ1-1; no clear D gene. The germline V gene encodes CDR1 SNHLY and CDR2 FYNNEI. CDR3 length equals 13 residues. Trimming removed 4 bases from V and 7 bases from J, with 13 bases in between. Here the CDR3 reads CASSVFVADEAFF. The CDR3 region has the DNA TGTGCCAGCAGTGTATTCGTGGCAGATGAAGCTTTCTTT.

The genes are TRBV6-1 and TRBJ2-7, with a weak D call TRBD1 (6 bases). Trimming cost V 2 bases and J 4 bases, with 18 bases left between them. This CDR3 comprises 16 residues. Germline CDR1 is MNHNS and CDR2 is SASEGT. CDR3 amino acids: CASSETIWGQLYEQYF. CDR3 in DNA: TGTGCCAGCAGTGAAACAATCTGGGGACAACTATACGAGCAGTACTTC.

This chain joins TRBV23-1 and TRBJ2-3; 8 positions agree with TRBD2. TRBV23-1 counts as an open reading frame of uncertain function. The CDR3 spans 18 residues. The trim removed 4 bases at V and 2 bases at J, leaving 14 bases unmatched. The DNA of the CDR3 is TGCGCCAGCAGTCCAGAGGGACACCGGACTAGCTTCACAGATACGCAGTATTTT. This encodes CASSPEGHRTSFTDTQYF.

The CDR3 region has the DNA TGTGCCACCGAGAGGGGGACTAGCGGGGGGGCCAGTCGGGAGCAGTTCTTC. This translates into CATERGTSGGASREQFF. The genes are TRBV11-2 and TRBJ2-1, with TRBD2 matching over 16 bases. The CDR3 totals 17 residues. J gave up 10 bases and V 10 bases, and 16 bases lay outside the gene matches. Per the germline V gene, CDR1 is SGHAT and CDR2 is FQNNGV.

A word on this clone: A read error likely explains this, since a far larger clone differs by one base. The sample carries other DNA sequences with the same CDR3. J is TRBJ1-4 and V is TRBV6-1; 9 positions match TRBD1. CDR3 size: 15 residues. Germline V lookup: CDR1 MNHNS, CDR2 SASEGT. The CDR3 region has the DNA TGCGCCAGCAGTGAAGGTGGACAGGGGAGTGAAAAACTGTTTTTT. Protein product: CASSEGGQGSEKLFF.

The rearrangement links TRBV5-1 to TRBJ1-1; D perhaps matches TRBD1 (6 bases). The CDR3 consists of 13 residues. The germline gives CDR1 SGHRS, CDR2 YFSETQ. The V end lost 3 bases, the J end lost 3 bases, and 9 bases lay between the germline ends. The CDR3 sequence: CASSSAGDTEAFF. The DNA for the CDR3 is TGCGCCAGCAGCTCCGCAGGGGACACTGAAGCTTTCTTT. Full variable domain (outside the CDR3, taken from reference TRBV5-1 and TRBJ1-1): KAGVTQTPRYLIKTRGQQVTLSCSPISGHRSVSWYQQTPGQGLQFLFEYFSETQRNKGNFPGRFSGRQFSNSRSEMNVSTLELGDSALYLCASSSAGDTEAFFGQGTRLTVV.

This clone showed up just a few times. The chain employs TRBV5-5 and TRBJ1-5, with a tentative D call TRBD1 (5 bases). Germline CDR1 SGHKS, CDR2 YYEKEE (reference sequence). The V end was cut by 0 bases, the J end by 1 base, with 5 bases between. The CDR3 runs to 14 residues. As DNA, the CDR3 is TGTGCCAGCAGCTTGGGGACAAGCAATCAGCCCCAGCATTTT. Its protein is CASSLGTSNQPQHF.

The CDR3 sequence: CASSVDRGLTGNTIYF. The DNA of the CDR3 is TGTGCCAGCAGTGTGGACAGGGGCCTCACTGGAAACACCATATATTTT. The rearrangement links TRBV28 to TRBJ1-3; TRBD1 matches 9 bases. The germline CDR1 and CDR2 sequences are MDHEN and SYDVKM. Trimming at V came to 5 bases and at J to 2 bases, leaving 7 bases not matched to a gene. The CDR3 has 16 amino acids.

The CDR3 nucleotides are TGTGCCAGCAGCCTTTTCATCGGACAGAGTTTCTCTGGAAACACCATATATTTT. Residues: CASSLFIGQSFSGNTIYF. The chain uses TRBV7-9 and TRBJ1-3, with D possibly TRBD1 on 6 matching bases. Looked up from germline, CDR1 is SEHNR and CDR2 is FQNEAQ (reference sequence). This CDR3 comprises 18 residues. V lost 5 bases to trimming and J lost 0 bases, with 20 bases between them. The variable domain in full, with the rest retrieved from reference TRBV7-9 and TRBJ1-3, is DTGVSQNPRHKITKRGQNVTFRCDPISEHNRLYWYRQTLGQGPEFLTYFQNEAQLEKSRLLSDRFSAERPKGSFSTLEIQRTEQGDSAMYLCASSLFIGQSFSGNTIYFGEGSWLTVV.

The chain employs TRBV5-1 and TRBJ1-2; TRBD1 might be the D (5 bases). This CDR3 has 14 amino acids. The ends were cut back, 0 bases at V and 7 bases at J, with 13 bases in the middle. The germline V gene encodes CDR1 SGHRS and CDR2 YFSETQ. The CDR3 nucleotides read TGCGCCAGCAGCTTGGGTGGGGCCGGTGGTGGCTACACCTTC. It is translated as CASSLGGAGGGYTF.

The chain employs TRBV5-6 and TRBJ2-5; 8 positions agree with TRBD2. The CDR3 has 13 residues. The J segment lost 5 bases and the V segment lost 6 bases, leaving 6 bases of the junction unmatched. In germline, CDR1 is SGHDT, CDR2 YYEEEE. The CDR3 sequence: CASKSTSVETQYF. CDR3 coding DNA: TGTGCCAGCAAATCGACTAGCGTGGAGACCCAGTACTTC.

J is TRBJ2-7 and V is TRBV10-1; 7 bases are shared with TRBD1. The germline gives CDR1 WNHNN, CDR2 SYGVQD (reference sequence). CDR3 length: 13 amino acids. The junction had 11 bases not matched to a gene; V was cut back by 5 bases and J by 10 bases. CDR3 sequence (DNA): TGCGCCAGCAGTCAATACCTGACAGGGCGCCAGTACTTC. Amino acids: CASSQYLTGRQYF.

V and J are TRBV5-1 and TRBJ1-2, with D uncertain. Trimming cost V 0 bases and J 6 bases, with 12 bases left between them. The CDR3 extends over 14 amino acids. Germline V CDR1 and CDR2: SGHRS, YFSETQ. CDR3 coding DNA: TGCGCCAGCAGCTTGGAGGCAGGTATTCATGGCTACACCTTC. Residues: CASSLEAGIHGYTF.

The chain links TRBV12-1 to TRBJ1-2. TRBV12-1 is an annotated pseudogene. The length of the CDR3 is 17 residues. The DNA of the CDR3 is TGTGCCAGCAGCTTTACCCGGAACAAGAAACGAGGCTATGGCTACACCTTC. Protein: CASSFTRNKKRGYGYTF.

This clone was recorded a few times. The genes are TRBV6-6 and TRBJ1-1, with D possibly TRBD1 on 5 matching bases. V lost 2 bases, J lost 4 bases, and 11 bases lay in between. CDR1 and CDR2 (germline): MNHNY, SVGAGI (reference sequence). The CDR3 length is 14 residues. In DNA form, the CDR3 reads TGTGCCAGCAGTTACGCAGGGTCGGGCACTGAAGCTTTCTTT. It encodes CASSYAGSGTEAFF.

The sample holds a few counts of this clone. The rearrangement links TRBV13 to TRBJ2-7; no definite D call. The CDR3 is made up of 13 amino acids. Germline CDR1 and CDR2: PRHDT and FYEKMQ (reference sequence). Between the trimmed V and J ends, which lost 2 bases and 2 bases, there was a span of 7 bases. The CDR3 sequence: CASSLYGPYEQYF. The DNA of the CDR3 is TGTGCCAGCAGCTTATACGGTCCCTACGAGCAGTACTTC.